This TCR beta chain was captured in a study of blood T cell repertoires in COVID-19. Study-wide background: Sample material is recorded as cDNA or gDNA derived from T cells, B-cell-depleted T cells, or PBMCs.

After removal of 4 bases from V and 2 bases from J, the junction contained 7 bases not matched to a gene. Per the germline V gene, CDR1 is MNHEY and CDR2 is SVGEGT. The length of the CDR3 is 15 residues. This clone has a single count. Clones were sequenced by immunoSEQ multiplex PCR, and TCRdb holds only the in-frame ones, with some missing. The sample consists of about 27,000 clones, roughly 80% of them appearing once. The chain carries TRBV6-2 or TRBV6-3 and TRBJ2-7; 8 bases map to TRBD2. What was sequenced was peripheral blood. This sequence was found in a woman aged 80 or over with acute or convalescent COVID-19. This CDR3 is CASSFQAGAPYEQYF. The CDR3, as DNA: TGTGCCAGCAGTTTTCAAGCGGGAGCCCCCTACGAGCAGTACTTC.